This note documents a single T cell receptor (beta chain) sequence. Its antigen is as yet unknown. Every donor was a healthy person donating bone marrow. This specimen comes from a study of cytomegalovirus exposure and HLA in healthy donors. General study points: According to reports, the classifier identified cytomegalovirus status with high specificity and sensitivity. Analysis was carried out at a later point, and it linked a missense DCLRE1C variant to TCR beta V- and J-gene trimming.

Germline-derived CDR1 and CDR2 are LNHDA and SQIVND (reference sequence). The CDR3 sequence is 15 residues long. The V segment lost 3 bases and the J segment 5 bases; nucleotides outside the gene matches: 3. The PCR used 60 Vbeta and 13 Jbeta primers. Generated by immunoSEQ multiplex PCR, the TCRdb table keeps only in-frame clones and is missing some. Here the sample spans tens of thousands of clones, nearly 85% being singletons. The sequencing input was PBMCs. The sequence was collected from a man aged 30 to 45 in good health and CMV-seronegative. The chain has TRBV19 and TRBJ2-1, with 11 positions matching TRBD1. DNA of the CDR3: TGTGCCAGTAGTATCGGACAGGGGGCTAACAATGAGCAGTTCTTC. Protein: CASSIGQGANNEQFF.